The entry below describes one T cell receptor (beta chain). There is no known antigen for this receptor. Base-call qualities are not available, and no considerably larger clone is one nucleotide away. TCR beta CDR3 regions were amplified from RNA transcripts. The TCR CDR3 was subjected to a first round of RT-PCR using the HTBI primer set and the Qiagen OneStep RT-PCR kit. Libraries were constructed in a second round of multiplex PCR, after which size selection and purification were performed. Paired-end sequencing of the libraries was performed with 100 bp reads on an Illumina HiSeq2000. Turning to the authors' computational methods: SOAPnuke was used to process the raw data, with reads discarded if the reads contained adapters or uncalled bases, had a mean Phred below 15, or lacked an exact constant-primer or identifier match. High-quality paired reads were merged with COPE v1.2.5, and unique nucleotide sequences were defined as clonotypes. Clonotypes were aligned to IMGT TRBV, TRBD and TRBJ reference segments using MiTCR v1.1. Only V-J combinations with frequency above 0.0001, covering 99.2% of repertoires, were analysed. A TCS score was defined as the ratio between F50 (clonal expansion) and ExV (chaos), using BLOSUM62-based TCRdist between CDR3 peptides within each V-J. Welch's t-statistics and random forest reduced 500 to 650 V-J features to roughly 13, which were used in a naive Bayes classifier (R e1071). Thyroid-blood repertoire similarity was quantified with the Morisita-Horn index. TCRdb passed the public sequencing reads through fastp at Q25 and MiXCR, retaining productive beta sequences. For every CDR3 protein sequence, its rows merge into one entry that carries the most common genes and DNA. It is TCRdb's table, rather than the study itself, that gives the V and J calls and clone size. The sample table shows roughly 560,000 distinct CDR3 sequences, and under 15% are seen once. The top ten clonotypes cover over 3.5% of the sample.

The sample is drawn from a study of T cells in Graves' hyperthyroidism and ophthalmopathy (dated 2019 in TCRdb). Study-level background: Peripheral blood was collected at initial diagnosis, before any treatment. In roughly six Graves' hyperthyroidism patients, the study also compared T-cell repertoires from thyroid tissue with T-cell repertoires from blood. After sampling, hyperthyroidism patients received methimazole starting at 30 mg daily, and ophthalmopathy patients received high-dose intravenous methylprednisolone. TCR Vbeta CDR3 sequencing of 120 to 150 peripheral blood samples (roughly 43 ophthalmopathy, under 80 hyperthyroidism and some 17 progressor patients) is reported in the paper. The approximately 95 discovery patients were divided at random into training and test sets in a 7:3 ratio. To identify TCR V-J signatures that set the groups apart, the researchers used a discovery cohort of more than 95 patients, made up of around 42 with Graves' ophthalmopathy and some 58 with stable Graves' hyperthyroidism. Whether ophthalmopathy could be predicted prospectively was tested in an independent validation cohort made up of some 20 hyperthyroidism patients plus 17 patients who later progressed to ophthalmopathy.

Its CDR3 holds 18 amino acids, cysteine through phenylalanine. Only the CDR3 DNA is retained, 54 bases long and in frame from the first base. For CDR1 and CDR2, the germline V gene lists MNHNS and SASEGT. V is shortened by 1 base, J by 4 bases, and the region joining them spans 22 bases. Ophthalmopathy patients had moderately to severely active disease, Clinical Activity Score of at least 3, NOSPECS grade of at least 4, and duration under 3 months. Exclusion was applied to patients with uncontrolled infections, other autoimmune diseases, pregnancy or lactation. Diagnoses were based on clinical symptoms, serum thyroxine and TRAb, thyroid ultrasound and orbital computed tomography. PBMCs were isolated from 7.5 to 10 ml of fresh peripheral blood by Ficoll-Paque density gradient centrifugation. Total RNA was extracted with Trizol reagent, and quality was checked on an Agilent 2100 Bioanalyzer. What the authors observed across the whole study: In validation, the model predicted progression to ophthalmopathy a median of around six months before onset, with roughly 70% sensitivity and more than 72% specificity. A 13 V-J signature model separated ophthalmopathy from stable hyperthyroidism, with 87.88% sensitivity and 81% to 82% specificity in cross-validation and 80%/75% in testing. No statistical method was used to set the sample size in advance, and investigators knew the group allocation. Most expanded thyroid clonotypes (frequency above 0.001) were also detected in blood, a finding suggesting that blood repertoires may reflect thyroid immune responses.

The sequence derives from a woman aged 40 to 55 with Graves' ophthalmopathy. The sample consisted of blood. Recombination connected TRBV6-1 to TRBJ1-1; the D gene cannot be resolved reliably. The CDR3 here reads CASSEGGYESPVSTEAFF. The nucleotides read TGTGCCAGCAGTGAAGGGGGTTACGAGAGCCCCGTGAGCACTGAAGCTTTCTTT.